The entry below gives a single TCR beta chain sequence along with its context. Its antigen is currently unknown. These data come from a study of cytomegalovirus exposure and HLA in healthy donors. Germline lookup yields CDR1 SEHNR and CDR2 FQNEAQ (reference sequence). CDR3 length equals 15 residues. Trimming cost V 0 bases and J 0 bases, with 9 bases left between them. In the PCR, 60 Vbeta and 13 Jbeta primers were used. The assay was immunoSEQ multiplex PCR, and TCRdb's table has in-frame clones only and misses some. The sample contains roughly 150,000 clones, roughly 75% of which appear only once. The study, taken as a whole, reports: TCR beta sequences numbering some 17,000 were associated with HLA alleles at 0.05 false discovery rate in a later analysis. By a later analysis, the bulk of CMV-associated TCR beta chains appeared HLA-restricted. Available immune exposure information was restricted to CMV serostatus only. Per a later analysis, HLA-associated TCR beta chains showed more clonal expansion than other, equally common TCR beta chains.

The specimen sequenced was PBMCs. This receptor was taken from a man between 18 and 35 years old in good health and CMV-seronegative. The chain carries TRBV7-9 and TRBJ2-7; TRBD1 is a possible D gene (5 bases). This CDR3 reads CASSLAQGTSYEQYF. The CDR3 region has the DNA TGTGCCAGCAGCTTAGCGCAGGGAACCTCCTACGAGCAGTACTTC. Looking up the rest from reference TRBV7-9 and TRBJ2-7 gives the full variable domain: DTGVSQNPRHKITKRGQNVTFRCDPISEHNRLYWYRQTLGQGPEFLTYFQNEAQLEKSRLLSDRFSAERPKGSFSTLEIQRTEQGDSAMYLCASSLAQGTSYEQYFGPGTRLTVT.